This record looks at one TCR beta chain sequence and its context. The protocol was immunoSEQ multiplex PCR, while the TCRdb copy is restricted to in-frame clones and leaves out a portion. The profile shows under 250,000 clones, around 90% of them singletons. V shed 5 bases, J shed 0 bases, and the junction held 4 bases outside the gene matches. The CDR3 totals 15 residues. Germline values: CDR1 KGHDR, CDR2 SFDVKD. The data stem from a study of blood T cell repertoires in COVID-19. In the study overall: COVID-19 samples collected from the United States, Italy and Spain covered acute and convalescent phases. From T cells, B-cell-depleted T cells, or PBMCs came the material, which was cDNA or gDNA.

The sequenced material came from PBMCs or T cells enriched from blood (not recorded which). This sequence originates from a middle-aged woman who had been exposed to COVID-19. The chain employs TRBV24-1 and TRBJ1-1; 8 bases align to TRBD1. DNA of the CDR3: TGTGCCACCAGTGCCGCAGGGGGCATGAACACTGAAGCTTTCTTT. Translating it yields CATSAAGGMNTEAFF.